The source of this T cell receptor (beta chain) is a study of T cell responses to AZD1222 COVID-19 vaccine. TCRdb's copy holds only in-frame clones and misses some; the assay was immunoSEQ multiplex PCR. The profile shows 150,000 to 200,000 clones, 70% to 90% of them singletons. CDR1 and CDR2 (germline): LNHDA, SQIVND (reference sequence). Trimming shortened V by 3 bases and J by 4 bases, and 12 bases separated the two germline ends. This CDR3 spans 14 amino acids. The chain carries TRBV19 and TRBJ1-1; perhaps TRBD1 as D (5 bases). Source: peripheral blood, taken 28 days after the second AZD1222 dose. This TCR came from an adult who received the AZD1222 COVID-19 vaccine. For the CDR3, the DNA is TGTGCCAGTAGTATTAGTGGAAGGGGCACTGAAGCTTTCTTT. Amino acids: CASSISGRGTEAFF.